These 21 T cell receptor beta chains were sequenced from one sample in a study of T cell responses to AZD1222 COVID-19 vaccine. Sequencing used immunoSEQ multiplex PCR; TCRdb keeps in-frame clones, though not all of them. The sample contains 150,000 or so clones, 85% to 95% of which appear only once. The material was peripheral blood, obtained on day 0 of AZD1222 vaccination. Receptors were obtained from an adult in good health.

In its sample, this clone was seen once. The chain uses TRBV19 and TRBJ1-2; TRBD1 agrees at 7 bases. Trimming at V came to 10 bases and at J to 8 bases, leaving 13 bases not matched to a gene. This CDR3 region has 13 residues. Germline V gives CDR1 LNHDA, CDR2 SQIVND (reference sequence). The chain's CDR3 is CATPREGASGYTF. The CDR3 region has the DNA TGTGCCACCCCTAGGGAGGGGGCGAGCGGCTACACCTTC. The full variable domain, rest sourced from reference TRBV19 and TRBJ1-2, is DGGITQSPKYLFRKEGQNVTLSCEQNLNHDAMYWYRQDPGQGLRLIYYSQIVNDFQKGDIAEGYSVSREKKESFPLTVTSAQKNPTAFYLCATPREGASGYTFGSGTRLTVV.

This chain uses TRBV7-3 with TRBJ2-3; the match to TRBD2 covers 10 bases. This CDR3 is built from 16 residues. Germline V gives CDR1 SGHTA, CDR2 FQGTGA. V trimming: 5 bases; J trimming: 2 bases; junction bases outside the gene matches: 7. The CDR3 DNA sequence: TGTGCCAGCAGCCCGAGGACTAGCGGCTACACAGATACGCAGTATTTT. Protein sequence: CASSPRTSGYTDTQYF. Using reference TRBV7-3 and TRBJ2-3 for the parts outside the CDR3, the full variable domain is GAGVSQTPSNKVTEKGKYVELRCDPISGHTALYWYRQSLGQGPEFLIYFQGTGAADDSGLPNDRFFAVRPEGSVSTLKIQRTERGDSAVYLCASSPRTSGYTDTQYFGPGTRLTVL.

V usage is TRBV29-1 and J usage is TRBJ2-7, with 8 bases fitting TRBD1. Trimming took 4 bases from V and 9 from J; bases not matched to a gene: 5. This CDR3 comprises 11 residues. From germline, CDR1 is SQVTM and CDR2 ANQGSEA. For the CDR3, the DNA is TGCAGCGTTGTTGGACAGGGACGGCAGTACTTC. It codes for CSVVGQGRQYF.

J is TRBJ1-6 and V is TRBV5-1; D not certain. Germline assignment: CDR1 SGHRS and CDR2 YFSETQ. V lost 0 bases to trimming and J lost 0 bases, with 13 bases between them. The length of the CDR3 is 18 residues. CDR3 nucleotides: TGCGCCAGCAGCTTGGGGTCGGGCGCAAGCTCCTATAATTCACCCCTCCACTTT. Translation gives CASSLGSGASSYNSPLHF.

This chain's CDR3 is CASSYLDRGWETQYF. The CDR3 nucleotides read TGTGCCAGCAGTTACTTAGACAGGGGTTGGGAGACCCAGTACTTC. This chain uses TRBV6-5 with TRBJ2-5, with 8 bases lining up with TRBD1. Per germline, CDR1 MNHEY and CDR2 SVGAGI. This CDR3 contains 15 residues. V lost 1 base, J lost 5 bases, and 6 bases stayed unmatched.

The chain has TRBV9 and TRBJ2-1; D is perhaps TRBD2 (5 bases). Trimming took 4 bases from V and 8 from J, leaving 13 bases between them. Germline CDR1 and CDR2: SGDLS and YYNGEE. The CDR3 has 13 residues. The CDR3 DNA reads as TGTGCCAGCAGCACTCGGGGTGTCGATGAGCAGTTCTTC. It codes for CASSTRGVDEQFF.

This CDR3 reads CASSQDLGKLFF. DNA for the CDR3: TGTGCCAGCAGCCAAGACCTGGGAAAACTGTTTTTT. The chain uses TRBV3-1 (or the pseudogene TRBV3-2) and TRBJ1-4, with unresolved D. CDR1 is LGHDT and CDR2 is YNNKEL in the germline V gene (reference sequence). Trimming removed 0 bases at V and 10 bases at J, with 6 bases between. The CDR3 has 12 amino acids.

J is TRBJ2-7 and V is TRBV5-1; tentatively, D is TRBD1 or TRBD2 (5 bases each). The V end lost 0 bases, the J end lost 6 bases, and 13 bases lay between the germline ends. Germline assignment: CDR1 SGHRS and CDR2 YFSETQ. This CDR3 spans 14 amino acids. CDR3 in DNA: TGCGCCAGCAGCTTGGGCCAGGGAGAACGCGAGCAGTACTTC. It specifies CASSLGQGEREQYF.

V gene TRBV7-9 combines with J gene TRBJ2-1, with 11 nucleotides matching TRBD2. V shed 5 bases and J 0 bases; nucleotides not matched to a gene: 12. The CDR3 totals 19 residues. Per germline, CDR1 SEHNR and CDR2 FQNEAQ (reference sequence). DNA for the CDR3: TGTGCCAGCAGCCCCCCGGGGCTAGCGGGAGGAAACTCCTACAATGAGCAGTTCTTC. Its translation is CASSPPGLAGGNSYNEQFF.

The chain uses TRBV6-4 and TRBJ2-1; TRBD1 aligns across 7 bases. Germline CDR1 is MRHNA and CDR2 is SNTAGT. The V and J ends lost 3 bases and 6 bases, in that order; junction bases with no gene match: 5. The length of the CDR3 is 14 residues. The CDR3 loop reads CASSEHRGINEQFF. CDR3 nucleotide sequence: TGTGCCAGCAGTGAACACAGGGGAATCAATGAGCAGTTCTTC.

This clone occurred a few times. This chain joins TRBV2 and TRBJ1-1; D remains ambiguous. V shed 4 bases and J shed 5 bases, with 11 bases lying between them. CDR1 is SNHLY, CDR2 FYNNEI, per germline. CDR3 length: 13 residues. The CDR3 reads CASSGQRDTEAFF. The CDR3 DNA reads TGTGCCAGCAGTGGACAAAGGGATACTGAAGCTTTCTTT.

This clone has just one count. This chain connects TRBV6-5 to TRBJ1-2; 7 nucleotides line up with TRBD1. Germline V gene sequence: CDR1 MNHEY, CDR2 SVGAGI. The CDR3 spans 13 residues. The V gene end was trimmed by 7 bases and the J gene end by 2 bases; junction bases not matched to a gene: 4. The CDR3: CASKQGLNYGYTF. The CDR3 bases are TGTGCCAGCAAACAGGGGCTGAACTATGGCTACACCTTC.

The V gene is TRBV7-2, the J gene TRBJ2-1; D is ambiguous. Germline-derived CDR1 and CDR2 are SGHTA and FQGNSA. Trimming removed 1 base from V and 10 bases from J, with 14 bases in between. This CDR3 is 14 amino acids long. CDR3 DNA sequence: TGTGCCAGCAGCTTAGTAACGTCAGACGCCGAGCAGTTCTTC. This encodes CASSLVTSDAEQFF.

The rearrangement links TRBV6-1 to TRBJ1-2; 9 nucleotides line up with TRBD1. Per the germline V gene, CDR1 is MNHNS and CDR2 is SASEGT. The CDR3 is made up of 16 amino acids. With 1 base clipped from V and 2 bases from J, the junction kept 5 bases outside the gene matches. In nucleotides, the CDR3 is TGTGCCAGCAGTGAAGTTTGGGACAGGGTCAACTATGGCTACACCTTC. Translation: CASSEVWDRVNYGYTF.

This chain links TRBV19 with TRBJ1-1; perhaps TRBD1 as D (6 bases). This CDR3 region has 13 residues. The germline V gene has CDR1 LNHDA and CDR2 SQIVND (reference sequence). V was shortened by 5 bases and J by 4 bases, with 11 bases between the two germline ends. The CDR3 is CASSAQGSTEAFF. In DNA, the CDR3 is TGTGCCAGTAGTGCCCAGGGGAGCACTGAAGCTTTCTTT.

The DNA of the CDR3 is TGCAGCGTTGAGGGTGGTGGTGGCTACACCTTC. Its protein product is CSVEGGGGYTF. This chain joins TRBV29-1 and TRBJ1-2, with D unclear. The CDR3 loop spans 11 amino acids. V gave up 3 bases and J gave up 7 bases, with 9 bases separating them. Germline V gene data show CDR1 as SQVTM and CDR2 as ANQGSEA.

The rearrangement joins TRBV6-1 to TRBJ1-2, with D possibly TRBD1 on 5 matching bases. V was cut by 2 bases and J by 5 bases, with 9 bases left in between. This CDR3 is built from 13 residues. Per germline, CDR1 MNHNS and CDR2 SASEGT. CDR3 nucleotide sequence: TGTGCCAGCAGTGAATTGACAGAGTATGGCTACACCTTC. Encoded protein: CASSELTEYGYTF.

V is TRBV4-1 and J is TRBJ1-4; D is ambiguous. V shed 0 bases and J shed 0 bases, with 5 bases lying between them. Germline V CDR1 and CDR2: MGHRA, YSYEKL. The CDR3 is 15 amino acids. Here the CDR3 DNA reads TGCGCCAGCAGCCAAGATCCAGCAACTAATGAAAAACTGTTTTTT. Amino acid sequence: CASSQDPATNEKLFF.

This chain joins TRBV7-8 and TRBJ2-3; 7 nucleotides match TRBD2. Germline V gene data show CDR1 as SGHVS and CDR2 as FQNEAQ. The CDR3 is made up of 14 amino acids. V was clipped by 3 bases and J by 1 base; unmatched bases: 1. As DNA, the CDR3 is TGTGCCAGCAGCTTTGCGGGGGGCACAGATACGCAGTATTTT. As protein: CASSFAGGTDTQYF.

J is TRBJ2-3 and V is TRBV5-1; 15 nucleotides align to TRBD2. V lost 4 bases, J lost 5 bases, and 2 bases stayed unmatched. Germline CDR1 is SGHRS and CDR2 is YFSETQ. The CDR3 spans 15 residues. The CDR3, as DNA: TGCGCCAGCAGCAGGGGACTAGCGGGAGGAGATACGCAGTATTTT. Protein: CASSRGLAGGDTQYF. Looking up the rest from reference TRBV5-1 and TRBJ2-3 gives the full variable domain: KAGVTQTPRYLIKTRGQQVTLSCSPISGHRSVSWYQQTPGQGLQFLFEYFSETQRNKGNFPGRFSGRQFSNSRSEMNVSTLELGDSALYLCASSRGLAGGDTQYFGPGTRLTVL.

The CDR3 DNA is TGTGCCAGCAGCCCCCTCCGGACTACCTCATCCGAGCAGTACTTC. This translates into CASSPLRTTSSEQYF. The V and J genes are TRBV11-2 and TRBJ2-7; a possible D gene is TRBD2 (6 bases). This CDR3 is 15 amino acids long. Between the trimmed V and J ends, which lost 5 bases and 6 bases, there was a span of 20 bases. CDR1 and CDR2 (germline): SGHAT, FQNNGV.